The T cell receptor beta chain under discussion was sequenced for a study of identifying expanded T cells in peripheral blood. Sequenced by immunoSEQ multiplex PCR; TCRdb stores in-frame clones only, minus some. This table holds tens of thousands of clones, roughly 82% found once. This CDR3 has 11 amino acids. CDR1 and CDR2 (germline): SNHLY, FYNNEI. V lost 4 bases and J lost 6, with 6 bases in between. V and J are TRBV2 and TRBJ1-1; no definite D call. Sequences were obtained from blood. This receptor was identified in a person aged 18 to 75 in good health. The CDR3 is CASSVGAEAFF. The CDR3 DNA is TGTGCCAGCAGTGTCGGCGCTGAAGCTTTCTTT.